Following are 27 T cell receptor beta chains from one sample sequenced in a study of blood T cell repertoires in COVID-19. Profiled with immunoSEQ multiplex PCR; TCRdb holds only in-frame clones, not every one. Among hundreds of thousands of clones listed, 70% to 90% were seen once. Sequencing was done on a sample of peripheral blood. The receptor source for this set is a woman between 70 and 85 years old with COVID-19, enrolled during active disease.

This chain uses TRBV27 with TRBJ1-3, with 9 nucleotides matching TRBD1. J gave up 0 bases and V 3 bases, and 0 bases lay outside the gene matches. Germline CDR1 and CDR2: MNHEY and SMNVEV (reference sequence). This CDR3 spans 15 amino acids. CDR3 protein: CASSLGQGSGNTIYF. CDR3 bases: TGTGCCAGCAGTTTGGGACAGGGCTCTGGAAACACCATATATTTT.

The V call is TRBV19, the J call TRBJ1-5, with D possibly being TRBD1 (5 bases). The CDR3 has 14 amino acids. Germline CDR1 and CDR2: LNHDA and SQIVND (reference sequence). V lost 7 bases and J 6 bases, leaving 16 bases between the germline ends. CDR3 amino acids: CASNLQGFAQPQHF. The CDR3 bases are TGTGCCAGTAACCTCCAGGGTTTTGCTCAGCCCCAGCATTTT.

This chain joins TRBV10-3 and TRBJ1-1; 8 nucleotides line up with TRBD1. Trimming removed 6 bases from V and 3 bases from J; junction bases left unmatched: 9. The germline V gene has CDR1 ENHRY and CDR2 SYGVKD. This CDR3 contains 15 residues. CDR3 sequence: CAIRNRGDSDTEAFF. DNA for the CDR3: TGTGCCATCAGGAACAGGGGGGACTCGGACACTGAAGCTTTCTTT.

The rearrangement uses TRBV6-2 or TRBV6-3 and TRBJ1-2, with 7 bases matching TRBD1. Germline CDR1 MNHEY, CDR2 SVGEGT. The CDR3 consists of 15 residues. V trimming: 2 bases; J trimming: 4 bases; junction bases outside the gene matches: 7. CDR3 DNA: TGTGCCAGCAGTTACAACTCGGGACAGAGCTATGGCTACACCTTC. As protein: CASSYNSGQSYGYTF.

This chain links TRBV6-5 with TRBJ2-7; 9 nucleotides align to TRBD1. The CDR3 is 14 residues long. V dropped 5 bases and J dropped 4; count of bases not matched to a gene: 6. CDR1 is MNHEY, CDR2 SVGAGI, per germline. CDR3 protein: CASSPAGTGYEQYF. CDR3 in DNA: TGTGCCAGCAGTCCTGCCGGGACAGGGTACGAGCAGTACTTC.

V and J are TRBV27 and TRBJ2-1, with 10 bases fitting TRBD2. V shed 6 bases, J shed 4 bases, and the junction held 6 bases outside the gene matches. The CDR3 has 15 residues. Germline CDR1 is MNHEY and CDR2 is SMNVEV (reference sequence). This chain's CDR3 is CASSLLAGDYNEQFF. The DNA for the CDR3 is TGTGCCAGCAGCCTGCTAGCGGGAGATTACAATGAGCAGTTCTTC.

The J gene is TRBJ2-7, the V gene TRBV7-2; 10 bases align to TRBD2. The length of the CDR3 is 14 residues. Trimming cost V 1 base and J 5 bases; bases outside gene matches: 2. The germline gives CDR1 SGHTA, CDR2 FQGNSA. Written as DNA, the CDR3 is TGTGCCAGCAGCTTAGTAGCGGGGGGCGACGAGCAGTACTTC. It is translated as CASSLVAGGDEQYF.

In this sample, this clone turned up once. This sequence joins TRBV28 and TRBJ2-2, with D uncertain. The CDR3 runs to 15 residues. V was pared by 7 bases and J by 0 bases, with 12 bases between. Germline values: CDR1 MDHEN, CDR2 SYDVKM. Here the CDR3 reads CASTPRSTNTGELFF. CDR3 nucleotides: TGTGCCAGCACCCCGAGGAGCACGAACACCGGGGAGCTGTTTTTT.

The J gene is TRBJ1-6, the V gene TRBV5-6; no firm D call. The CDR3 is 15 residues long. Trimming removed 0 bases from V and 6 bases from J, with 10 bases in between. Germline V gives CDR1 SGHDT, CDR2 YYEEEE. CDR3 DNA: TGTGCCAGCAGCTTGGGCCAGGTCGCTAATTCACCCCTCCACTTT. Translation gives CASSLGQVANSPLHF.

The CDR3 here is CASSLVAGQGPFLDSNYGYTF. CDR3 DNA: TGCGCCAGCAGCTTGGTCGCAGGACAGGGCCCCTTCCTAGACTCTAACTATGGCTACACCTTC. The chain uses TRBV5-1 and TRBJ1-2, with TRBD1 matching 8 bases. The trim removed 0 bases at V and 0 bases at J, leaving 19 bases unmatched. Germline CDR1 SGHRS, CDR2 YFSETQ. The CDR3 covers 21 residues.

This chain uses TRBV3-1 (or the pseudogene TRBV3-2) with TRBJ1-5, with D hard to call. The germline CDR1 and CDR2 sequences are LGHDT and YNNKEL (reference sequence). V lost 6 bases and J lost 7, with 13 bases in between. This CDR3 has 13 amino acids. CDR3 in DNA: TGTGCCAGCAGTCGAGAGGGTGGGCAGCCCCAGCATTTT. Its translation is CASSREGGQPQHF.

The chain couples TRBV7-2 to TRBJ2-3; TRBD2 aligns across 12 bases. Losses at the gene ends were 1 base for V and 4 bases for J; bases not matched to a gene: 6. There are 17 residues in the CDR3. Per the germline V gene, CDR1 is SGHTA and CDR2 is FQGNSA. CDR3 in amino acids: CASSLVGLAGIADTQYF. The CDR3, as DNA: TGTGCCAGCAGCTTAGTAGGACTAGCGGGGATAGCAGATACGCAGTATTTT.

V usage is TRBV7-2 and J usage is TRBJ2-3; the match to TRBD2 covers 10 bases. The CDR3 has 16 residues. Germline V CDR1 and CDR2: SGHTA, FQGNSA. V was clipped by 4 bases and J by 4 bases; unmatched bases: 8. CDR3 nucleotide sequence: TGTGCCAGCAGCTCACATAGCGGGGGGCAGGCAGATACGCAGTATTTT. Its translation is CASSSHSGGQADTQYF. The entire variable domain, with the rest obtained from reference TRBV7-2 and TRBJ2-3, is as follows: GAGVSQSPSNKVTEKGKDVELRCDPISGHTALYWYRQSLGQGLEFLIYFQGNSAPDKSGLPSDRFSAERTGGSVSTLTIQRTQQEDSAVYLCASSSHSGGQADTQYFGPGTRLTVL.

The genes are TRBV7-9 and TRBJ2-4; a possible D gene is TRBD1 (6 bases). The V gene's germline CDR1 is SEHNR and CDR2 FQNEAQ (reference sequence). The ends were cut back, 2 bases at V and 8 bases at J, with 13 bases in the middle. The CDR3 totals 14 residues. The CDR3 here is CASSLMGAGDIQYF. In DNA form, the CDR3 reads TGTGCCAGCAGCTTAATGGGGGCTGGGGACATTCAGTACTTC.

This rearrangement joins TRBV6-2 or TRBV6-3 to TRBJ1-1; unclear D gene. There are 15 residues in the CDR3. Germline assignment: CDR1 MNHEY and CDR2 SVGEGT. Trimming removed 0 bases from V and 1 base from J, with 9 bases in between. In DNA form, the CDR3 reads TGTGCCAGCAGTTACTCGACATCCCCGAACACTGAAGCTTTCTTT. Translating gives CASSYSTSPNTEAFF.

This clone showed up just once. The gene calls are TRBV28 and TRBJ1-1, with D possibly being TRBD1 (5 bases). The germline V gene has CDR1 MDHEN and CDR2 SYDVKM. Trimming left V 8 bases short and J 8 bases short, with 15 bases between. This CDR3 comprises 12 residues. The CDR3 region has the DNA TGTGCCAGCTGCACAGGTACATCAGAAGCTTTCTTT. Amino acid sequence: CASCTGTSEAFF.

CDR3 region: CASSQYSGGLEPDTQYF. The CDR3 DNA reads TGTGCCAGCAGCCAATATAGCGGGGGGCTCGAACCAGATACGCAGTATTTT. V is TRBV3-1 (or the pseudogene TRBV3-2) and J is TRBJ2-3, with 10 bases matching TRBD2. Germline CDR1 and CDR2: LGHDT and YNNKEL (reference sequence). Germline trimming cut 2 bases from V and 4 bases from J; bases unmatched to any gene: 9. The CDR3 runs to 17 residues.

V gene TRBV10-1 combines with J gene TRBJ2-3; 9 nucleotides line up with TRBD1. Looked up from germline, CDR1 is WNHNN and CDR2 is SYGVQD (reference sequence). V gave up 4 bases and J gave up 3 bases; unmatched junction bases: 8. The CDR3 is made up of 16 amino acids. CDR3 residues: CASSGPGQGGTDTQYF. CDR3 in DNA: TGCGCCAGCAGTGGTCCGGGACAGGGAGGAACAGATACGCAGTATTTT.

Written as DNA, the CDR3 is TGTGCCAGCAGTTCTGGGACAGGGGGGAATGAGCAGTTCTTC. Its translation: CASSSGTGGNEQFF. This sequence joins TRBV27 and TRBJ2-1; 11 nucleotides agree with TRBD1. Germline V gives CDR1 MNHEY, CDR2 SMNVEV (reference sequence). The CDR3 totals 14 residues. The ends lost 4 bases at V and 7 bases at J; junction bases unmatched: 3.

The chain carries TRBV30 and TRBJ2-5; the match to TRBD1 covers 7 bases. Per germline, CDR1 GTSNPN and CDR2 SVGIG (reference sequence). Unmatched junction bases numbered 4, after V lost 3 bases and J lost 0 bases. The CDR3 extends over 14 amino acids. CDR3 DNA: TGTGCCTGGAGAGACGACAGGGACCAAGAGACCCAGTACTTC. Residues: CAWRDDRDQETQYF.

The J gene is TRBJ2-1, the V gene TRBV5-1; D might be TRBD1 (6 bases). Germline CDR1 SGHRS, CDR2 YFSETQ. Trimming took off 6 bases at V and 7 bases at J, with 17 bases between the two ends. The CDR3 loop spans 14 amino acids. CDR3 sequence reads: CASKITGSLNEQFF. As DNA, the CDR3 is TGCGCCAGCAAAATAACAGGGTCCCTTAATGAGCAGTTCTTC.

The sample holds one count of this clone. The CDR3 DNA reads TGTGCCAGCACTACCGGGACAGGGACCCTCGATACGCAGTATTTT. Protein sequence: CASTTGTGTLDTQYF. The V call is TRBV27, the J call TRBJ2-3; 9 nucleotides align to TRBD1. Germline V lookup: CDR1 MNHEY, CDR2 SMNVEV (reference sequence). The CDR3 runs 15 residues. Trimming removed 7 bases from V and 6 bases from J; junction bases left unmatched: 11.

This chain connects TRBV6-5 to TRBJ1-2; 7 nucleotides agree with TRBD1. The CDR3 totals 14 residues. V trimming: 2 bases; J trimming: 8 bases; junction bases outside the gene matches: 8. Per germline, CDR1 MNHEY and CDR2 SVGAGI. CDR3 in DNA: TGTGCCAGCAGTTACGGGCAGGGGGACGGAGGCTACACCTTC. This sequence encodes CASSYGQGDGGYTF.

The chain is built from TRBV7-9 and TRBJ2-7, with D perhaps matching TRBD2 (6 bases). Germline-derived CDR1 and CDR2 are SEHNR and FQNEAQ (reference sequence). CDR3 length equals 14 residues. Trimming took 0 bases from V and 4 from J, leaving 10 bases between them. The CDR3 coding sequence is TGTGCCAGCAGCTTAGCCGGGACTTGGTACGAGCAGTACTTC. It yields the protein CASSLAGTWYEQYF. The full variable domain, with the rest looked up from reference TRBV7-9 and TRBJ2-7, is DTGVSQNPRHKITKRGQNVTFRCDPISEHNRLYWYRQTLGQGPEFLTYFQNEAQLEKSRLLSDRFSAERPKGSFSTLEIQRTEQGDSAMYLCASSLAGTWYEQYFGPGTRLTVT.

V gene TRBV5-4 combines with J gene TRBJ2-5, with TRBD1 identical over 9 bases. With 4 bases clipped from V and 5 bases from J, the junction kept 9 bases outside the gene matches. The CDR3 has 15 residues. Germline values: CDR1 SGHNT, CDR2 YYREEE (reference sequence). Here the CDR3 reads CASSATTGGLETQYF. CDR3 bases: TGTGCCAGCAGCGCTACTACAGGGGGCCTGGAGACCCAGTACTTC.

The V and J genes are TRBV4-2 and TRBJ2-1; TRBD2 matches at 10 bases. Germline lookup yields CDR1 LGHNA and CDR2 YNFKEQ. V lost 4 bases to trimming and J lost 3 bases; unmatched junction nucleotides: 3. This CDR3 comprises 15 residues. The CDR3 DNA sequence: TGTGCCAGCAGCCCCCAGCGGGGGGGCTACAATGAGCAGTTCTTC. Protein product: CASSPQRGGYNEQFF.

The rearrangement uses TRBV27 and TRBJ1-4, with TRBD1 as a possible D gene (5 bases). The length of the CDR3 is 15 residues. Trimming removed 5 bases at V and 6 bases at J, with 16 bases between. Germline CDR1 is MNHEY and CDR2 is SMNVEV (reference sequence). The CDR3 sequence is CASSRKTESYEKLFF. The CDR3 nucleotides read TGTGCCAGCAGTAGAAAGACAGAGTCGTATGAAAAACTGTTTTTT.